This T cell receptor (beta chain) was documented in a study of spatial heterogeneity in lung cancer. At the level of the study: Tumor regions showed TCR transcript counts that correlated strongly with a T cell module score from matched bulk RNA-seq.

This clonotype has ten or more counts. Its antigen is not known. Whole-study results and caveats: Expanded alpha and beta TCR counts within tumors tracked tumor mutation counts.

TCRdb reanalysed the 5' RACE reads using MiXCR and keeps one entry per CDR3 protein. The sample includes 7,000 to 9,500 distinct CDR3 sequences, roughly 6% of them seen just once. Time point of the sample: sample taken at primary tumor resection. The J segment lost 5 bases and the V segment lost 3 bases, leaving 11 bases of the junction unmatched. The CDR3 is 15 residues long. Germline CDR1 DFQATT, CDR2 SNEGSKA (reference sequence). The sequence was obtained from a female donor with early-stage non-small cell lung cancer. Sequenced material: lung tumor tissue, taken at surgery. This chain uses TRBV20-1 with TRBJ2-5; 8 nucleotides align to TRBD2. DNA for the CDR3: TGCAGTGCTAGTTATAGCGGGACTGCAGTGGAGACCCAGTACTTC. This sequence encodes CSASYSGTAVETQYF.